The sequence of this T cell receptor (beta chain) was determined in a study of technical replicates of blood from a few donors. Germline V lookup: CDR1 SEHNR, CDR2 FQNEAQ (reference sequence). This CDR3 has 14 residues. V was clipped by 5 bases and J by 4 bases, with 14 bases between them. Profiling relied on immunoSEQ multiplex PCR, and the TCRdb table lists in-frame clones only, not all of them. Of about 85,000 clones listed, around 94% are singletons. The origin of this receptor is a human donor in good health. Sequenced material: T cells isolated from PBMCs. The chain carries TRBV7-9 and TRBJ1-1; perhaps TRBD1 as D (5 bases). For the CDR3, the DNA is TGTGCCAGCAGCCCAAGTAGGGGAAGCACTGAAGCTTTCTTT. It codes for CASSPSRGSTEAFF.